This TCR beta chain was documented in a study of T-cell reconstitution after alpha-beta-depleted transplantation in children. Study-level points and caveats: Several hundred rapidly expanded clones from non-depleted graft cells reportedly supplied alpha-beta T cells about two months post-transplant. Diversity and T-cell counts at one year after transplant derived mostly from new T cells. After transplant, high TCRbeta diversity at day 60 in some patients arose from surviving recipient T cells and thymic progenitors.

Preparing the TCRbeta library involved the use of unique molecular identifiers. MiXCR was run by TCRdb on the PCR reads, yielding one entry per CDR3 protein. The sample yields approximately 130,000 distinct CDR3 sequences, about 9.6% seen once. Germline V gives CDR1 SEHNR, CDR2 FQNEAQ (reference sequence). The CDR3 is made up of 17 amino acids. V shed 1 base and J shed 0 bases, with 15 bases lying between them. This clonotype came up a few times. Antigen unknown. The starting material was PBMCs, mostly from graft donor cells, obtained 180 days after TCRalphabeta/CD19-depleted stem cell transplant. The genes are TRBV7-9 and TRBJ1-2; no reliable D call. This sequence was found in a girl under two years old who had a stem cell transplant for combined immunodeficiency, so the T cells may come from the graft donor. The CDR3 spells CASSLGGGGLANYGYTF. CDR3 sequence (DNA): TGTGCCAGCAGCTTAGGCGGTGGTGGCCTAGCTAACTATGGCTACACCTTC.